The clone carrying this T cell receptor (beta chain) was detected ten times or more. Genomic DNA was employed as the template in profiling TCR beta VDJ and CDR3. TCRdb reprocessed the reads via MiXCR and lists one record per CDR3 protein. The sample has over 150,000 distinct CDR3 sequences, 35% to 55% seen once; the top ten hold about 1.1%. The data derive from a study of CD8+CD57+ T cells in acquired aplastic anemia. Trimming removed 9 bases from V and 0 bases from J, with 18 bases in between. Germline lookup yields CDR1 LNHDA and CDR2 SQIVND (reference sequence). The CDR3 sequence is 16 residues long.

The chain joins TRBV19 to TRBJ1-3; D unclear. The TCR originated in a human donor in good health. The sequenced material came from sorted CD4+, CD8+, or CD8+CD57+ T cells (not recorded which) from PBMCs. The CDR3 coding sequence is TGTGCCAGCCTCCTTAGGGCAGACTTCTCTGGAAACACCATATATTTT. The encoded protein is CASLLRADFSGNTIYF.